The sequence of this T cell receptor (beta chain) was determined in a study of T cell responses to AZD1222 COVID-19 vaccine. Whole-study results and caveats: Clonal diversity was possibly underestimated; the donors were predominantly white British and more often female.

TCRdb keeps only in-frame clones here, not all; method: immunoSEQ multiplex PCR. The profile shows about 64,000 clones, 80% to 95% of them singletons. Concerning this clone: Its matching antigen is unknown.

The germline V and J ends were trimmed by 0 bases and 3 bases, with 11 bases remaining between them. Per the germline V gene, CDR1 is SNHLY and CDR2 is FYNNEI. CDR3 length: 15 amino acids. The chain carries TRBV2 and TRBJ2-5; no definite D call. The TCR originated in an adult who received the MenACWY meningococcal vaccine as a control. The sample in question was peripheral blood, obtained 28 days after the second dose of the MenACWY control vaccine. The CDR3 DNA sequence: TGTGCCAGCAGTGAAGCGGGTGACGTTAAAGAGACCCAGTACTTC. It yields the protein CASSEAGDVKETQYF. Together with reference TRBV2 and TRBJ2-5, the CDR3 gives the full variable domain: EPEVTQTPSHQVTQMGQEVILRCVPISNHLYFYWYRQILGQKVEFLVSFYNNEISEKSEIFDDQFSVERPDGSNFTLKIRSTKLEDSAMYFCASSEAGDVKETQYFGPGTRLLVL.